These T cell receptor beta chains were read from a single sample in a study of beta chain features in type 1 diabetes. The protocol was immunoSEQ multiplex PCR, while the TCRdb copy is restricted to in-frame clones and leaves out a portion. The sample yields about 350,000 clones, less than 20% seen once. What was sequenced was naive CD4+ T cells from blood. The source of these receptors is a woman aged 18-29 years in good health. CDR3s include the opening cysteine and the closing phenylalanine or tryptophan. A D gene is named only where the DNA matches it firmly. Clone size is given for some rows only: seen once, a few or many times, or a class if the clone is expanded.

j_gene	v_gene	d_gene	len	abundance	CDR3aa	CDR3nt
TRBJ1-2	TRBV6-1	NA	14	NA	CATTERGTGYGYTF	TGTGCCACAACGGAAAGGGGCACCGGCTATGGCTACACCTTC
TRBJ2-7	TRBV5-1	NA	15	few	CASSWGRTDSYEQYF	TGCGCCAGCAGCTGGGGGCGGACAGATTCCTACGAGCAGTACTTC
TRBJ2-5	TRBV5-1	TRBD2	15	NA	CASSPLGLVQETQYF	TGCGCCAGCAGCCCGCTCGGACTAGTCCAGGAGACCCAGTACTTC
TRBJ2-7	TRBV30	TRBD1	14	few	CAWSTRTGGYEQYF	TGTGCCTGGAGTACTCGGACAGGGGGCTACGAGCAGTACTTC
TRBJ1-5	TRBV7-2	NA	14	NA	CASSFSGTPDDQHF	TGTGCCAGCAGCTTCTCCGGGACACCAGATGACCAGCATTTT
TRBJ2-3	TRBV9	NA	15	few	CASSPRGDRTDTQYF	TGTGCCAGCAGCCCCCGGGGAGACCGCACAGATACGCAGTATTTT
TRBJ2-5	TRBV19	TRBD1	13	NA	CASSLNRGETQYF	TGTGCCAGTAGTCTTAACAGGGGTGAGACCCAGTACTTC
TRBJ2-7	TRBV7-2	NA	15	NA	CASSLTAGQLGEQYF	TGTGCCAGCAGCTTAACGGCAGGGCAGTTAGGCGAGCAGTACTTC
TRBJ2-7	TRBV6-1	TRBD1	14	few	CASSGRQGAYEQYF	TGTGCCAGCAGTGGGAGACAGGGGGCCTACGAGCAGTACTTC
TRBJ2-5	TRBV11-2	NA	13	few	CASSLDPARDQYF	TGTGCCAGCAGCTTAGATCCCGCGCGCGACCAGTACTTC
TRBJ2-1	TRBV10-3	TRBD2	13	NA	CAISAPGGNEQFF	TGTGCCATCAGTGCCCCGGGGGGCAATGAGCAGTTCTTC
TRBJ1-2	TRBV2	NA	14	NA	CASSEVEVNYGYTF	TGTGCCAGCAGTGAGGTGGAGGTCAACTATGGCTACACCTTC
TRBJ2-5	TRBV4-1	NA	13	few	CASSPGSLETQYF	TGCGCCAGCAGCCCAGGAAGCTTAGAGACCCAGTACTTC
TRBJ2-5	TRBV2	NA	12	few	CASSEVEETQYF	TGTGCCAGCAGTGAAGTGGAGGAGACCCAGTACTTC
TRBJ1-6	TRBV7-2	TRBD1	13	NA	CASSVDRDSPLHF	TGTGCCAGCAGCGTGGACAGGGATTCACCCCTCCACTTT
TRBJ1-4	TRBV4-1	TRBD1	15	NA	CASSQVGTGKEKLFF	TGCGCCAGCAGCCAAGTGGGGACAGGGAAGGAAAAACTGTTTTTT
TRBJ2-6	TRBV11-2	TRBD1	18	NA	CASSLRQGGSSGANVLTF	TGTGCCAGCAGCCTCAGACAGGGTGGAAGCTCTGGGGCCAACGTCCTGACTTTC
TRBJ1-1	TRBV6-5	TRBD1	14	few	CASSAGQLNTEAFF	TGTGCCAGCAGCGCGGGACAGTTGAACACTGAAGCTTTCTTT
TRBJ1-5	TRBV2	TRBD1	15	NA	CASSERSGGGQPQHF	TGTGCCAGCAGTGAAAGGTCAGGGGGTGGGCAGCCCCAGCATTTT
TRBJ2-5	TRBV7-2	NA	14	NA	CASSLVGGQETQYF	TGTGCCAGCAGCTTAGTCGGGGGTCAAGAGACCCAGTACTTC
TRBJ1-1	TRBV6-1	NA	12	NA	CASRREHTEAFF	TGTGCCAGCAGGAGGGAGCACACTGAAGCTTTCTTT
TRBJ2-7	TRBV30	TRBD1	13	NA	CAWSVGTVYEQYF	TGTGCCTGGAGTGTCGGGACAGTTTACGAGCAGTACTTC
TRBJ1-2	TRBV2	TRBD1	13	few	CASSEGQTYGYTF	TGTGCCAGCAGTGAGGGACAGACCTATGGCTACACCTTC
TRBJ1-1	TRBV19	TRBD1	15	few	CASRRGTGENTEAFF	TGTGCCAGTAGGCGGGGGACAGGGGAGAACACTGAAGCTTTCTTT
TRBJ2-1	TRBV29-1	TRBD1	15	few	CSVSQGVSPTYEQFF	TGCAGCGTTAGCCAGGGGGTCTCGCCTACTTATGAGCAGTTCTTC
TRBJ1-1	TRBV30	TRBD1	13	few	CAWVTGGGLKAFF	TGTGCCTGGGTGACAGGGGGAGGATTGAAAGCTTTCTTT
TRBJ2-7	TRBV7-3	TRBD1	15	few	CASSPGPGQSYEQYF	TGTGCCAGCAGCCCTGGGCCGGGACAGTCCTACGAGCAGTACTTC